The entry below describes one T cell receptor (beta chain). Per the original data handling: How many nucleated cells were present was estimated from reference gene primer amplification. TCRdb's table, derived via immunoSEQ multiplex PCR, lists solely in-frame clones and lacks some. That table is the source of V, J and clone size, and D and trimming were worked out from the DNA. The sample has some 150,000 clones; 80% to 90% are singletons. This specimen comes from a study of blood T cell repertoires in COVID-19. Overall study: Spain, Italy and the United States supplied samples that represented acute and convalescent COVID-19. Nucleic acid was either cDNA or gDNA, and it came from T cells, B-cell-depleted T cells, or PBMCs.

Germline-derived CDR1 and CDR2 are MRHNA and SNTAGT. This CDR3 has 18 residues. The trim removed 0 bases at V and 5 bases at J, leaving 7 bases unmatched. Sequenced sample: peripheral blood. The source is a man between 70 and 80 years old with acute or convalescent COVID-19. This sequence joins TRBV6-4 and TRBJ2-3; 14 nucleotides align to TRBD2. CDR3 residues: CASSDSWTSGRSRDTQYF. CDR3 DNA sequence: TGTGCCAGCAGTGACTCCTGGACTAGCGGGAGGTCGAGAGATACGCAGTATTTT.